Each of the 31 T cell receptor beta chains below was sequenced from the same sample in a study of blood T cell repertoires in COVID-19. Only in-frame clones appear in the TCRdb table, and some are missing; sequencing was by immunoSEQ multiplex PCR. Of 300,000 to 450,000 clones listed, approximately 92% are singletons. Source material: PBMCs or T cells enriched from blood (not recorded which). These receptors were obtained from a man aged 18 to 29 who had recovered from COVID-19.

The chain carries TRBV3-1 (or the pseudogene TRBV3-2) and TRBJ2-1; 7 nucleotides align to TRBD2. CDR1 is LGHDT, CDR2 YNNKEL, per germline (reference sequence). CDR3 length: 14 amino acids. Losses at the gene ends were 5 bases for V and 7 bases for J; bases not matched to a gene: 8. Written as DNA, the CDR3 is TGTGCCAGCAGCGGACTAGGCGGGAGTAATGAGCAGTTCTTC. This sequence encodes CASSGLGGSNEQFF.

The V and J genes are TRBV18 and TRBJ1-5; D is unresolved. This CDR3 has 14 residues. CDR1 is KGHSH and CDR2 is LQKENI in the germline V gene. V was clipped by 6 bases and J by 4 bases, with 13 bases between them. CDR3 DNA: TGTGCCAGCTCGGCCGGGAGATTGAATCAGCCCCAGCATTTT. Its translation is CASSAGRLNQPQHF.

The genes are TRBV6-5 and TRBJ1-4, with a tentative D call TRBD1 (6 bases). Looked up from germline, CDR1 is MNHEY and CDR2 is SVGAGI. CDR3 size: 15 residues. V lost 6 bases, J lost 5 bases, and 16 bases lay in between. The CDR3 bases are TGTGCCAGCAGGATTAACAGGGCTCTAAATGAAAAACTGTTTTTT. Its protein is CASRINRALNEKLFF.

A note on this clone: Relative to the germline gene, one junction end is altered; a read error may explain this. This chain joins TRBV11-2 and TRBJ2-1; 8 bases are a match to TRBD2. Germline lookup yields CDR1 SGHAT and CDR2 FQNNGV. This CDR3 has 16 residues. The CDR3 loop reads CASSIERGNTYNEQFF. CDR3 nucleotides: TGTGCCAGCAGCATAGAGCGGGGGAATACCTACAATGAGCAGTTCTTC.

The gene calls are TRBV21-1 and TRBJ1-5. TRBV21-1 is recorded as a pseudogene. There are 18 residues in the CDR3. CDR3 sequence (DNA): TGTGCCAGCAGCAAAGTGAATTGGGGGGAATATAGCAATCAGCCCCAGCATTTT. Translation: CASSKVNWGEYSNQPQHF.

The rearrangement uses TRBV19 and TRBJ2-6; TRBD1 might be the D (5 bases). CDR3 length: 17 amino acids. Deletions cut 5 bases from V and 0 bases from J, with 14 bases between. Germline V gene data show CDR1 as LNHDA and CDR2 as SQIVND (reference sequence). CDR3 sequence reads: CASSLETASSGANVLTF. The CDR3 DNA follows: TGTGCCAGTAGTCTTGAGACAGCGAGCTCTGGGGCCAACGTCCTGACTTTC.

This clone was found once. The V call is TRBV6-1, the J call TRBJ2-7; D remains ambiguous. The CDR3 length is 15 residues. Germline-derived CDR1 and CDR2 are MNHNS and SASEGT. V lost 0 bases, J lost 3 bases, and 12 bases lay in between. CDR3 protein: CASSEAHGQFYEQYF. The CDR3 DNA follows: TGTGCCAGCAGTGAAGCGCATGGGCAGTTCTACGAGCAGTACTTC.

A single count supports this clone. The V gene is TRBV12-3 or TRBV12-4, the J gene TRBJ1-2; 8 bases line up with TRBD1. The CDR3 covers 13 residues. The junction had 7 bases not matched to a gene; V was cut back by 7 bases and J by 6 bases. CDR3 residues: CASTPDRVDGYTF. The CDR3 DNA reads as TGTGCCAGCACTCCGGACAGGGTTGATGGCTACACCTTC.

In its sample, this clone was seen once. The chain couples TRBV7-3 to TRBJ2-3, with D unclear. This CDR3 contains 12 residues. CDR1 is SGHTA and CDR2 is FQGTGA in the germline V gene. Trimming removed 4 bases from V and 2 bases from J, with 4 bases in between. CDR3 protein: CASSYNTDTQYF. CDR3 bases: TGTGCCAGCAGCTACAACACAGATACGCAGTATTTT.

This chain links TRBV28 with TRBJ2-4; 9 nucleotides align to TRBD2. The germline gives CDR1 MDHEN, CDR2 SYDVKM. There are 15 residues in the CDR3. J lost 4 bases, V lost 3 bases, and 4 bases had no gene match. The CDR3 DNA sequence: TGTGCCAGCAGTTTCGGTCTAGCGGGAAAAAACATTCAGTACTTC. Translated: CASSFGLAGKNIQYF.

This rearrangement joins TRBV28 to TRBJ1-1; weak D call: TRBD1 (6 bases). The V gene's germline CDR1 is MDHEN and CDR2 SYDVKM. V gave up 6 bases and J gave up 10 bases, with 12 bases separating them. The CDR3 is 11 residues long. As DNA, the CDR3 is TGTGCCAGCAGCCCGAGGGGGAGAGCTTTCTTT. It codes for CASSPRGRAFF.

V usage is TRBV18 and J usage is TRBJ1-6; possible D gene TRBD1, 5 bases. Trimming pared 5 bases from V and 7 bases from J, leaving 15 bases between. Germline V CDR1 and CDR2: KGHSH, LQKENI. This CDR3 contains 15 residues. The CDR3 loop reads CASSNKGLINSPLHF. CDR3 nucleotide sequence: TGTGCCAGCTCAAATAAGGGACTTATAAATTCACCCCTCCACTTT.

The CDR3 nucleotides read TGTGCCAGCAGCTCGACTAGCGGGAGTTGGTACGAGCAGTACTTC. Amino acids: CASSSTSGSWYEQYF. V and J are TRBV7-2 and TRBJ2-7, with TRBD2 matching over 12 bases. The CDR3 covers 15 residues. The junction had 5 bases not matched to a gene; V was cut back by 4 bases and J by 4 bases. The germline V gene has CDR1 SGHTA and CDR2 FQGNSA. Using reference TRBV7-2 and TRBJ2-7 for the parts outside the CDR3, the full variable domain is GAGVSQSPSNKVTEKGKDVELRCDPISGHTALYWYRQSLGQGLEFLIYFQGNSAPDKSGLPSDRFSAERTGGSVSTLTIQRTQQEDSAVYLCASSSTSGSWYEQYFGPGTRLTVT.

The rearrangement links TRBV28 to TRBJ2-1; TRBD2 agrees at 9 bases. The CDR3 is 15 amino acids. V was clipped by 6 bases and J by 7 bases; unmatched bases: 10. CDR1 is MDHEN and CDR2 is SYDVKM in the germline V gene. The CDR3 DNA sequence: TGTGCCAGCAGCTTACCTACGGGACTAGCTAATGAGCAGTTCTTC. This gives the protein CASSLPTGLANEQFF.

The CDR3: CASSLLGQGEFF. The CDR3 nucleotides read TGTGCCAGCAGCTTGTTGGGACAGGGTGAGTTCTTC. The genes are TRBV7-9 and TRBJ2-1; TRBD1 matches 9 bases. The junction had 5 bases not matched to a gene; V was cut back by 3 bases and J by 14 bases. The germline V gene has CDR1 SEHNR and CDR2 FQNEAQ (reference sequence). The CDR3 consists of 12 residues. Variable domain in full (rest from reference TRBV7-9 and TRBJ2-1): DTGVSQNPRHKITKRGQNVTFRCDPISEHNRLYWYRQTLGQGPEFLTYFQNEAQLEKSRLLSDRFSAERPKGSFSTLEIQRTEQGDSAMYLCASSLLGQGEFFGPGTRLTVL.

This rearrangement joins TRBV3-1 (or the pseudogene TRBV3-2) to TRBJ1-2; D remains ambiguous. The V end lost 0 bases, the J end lost 8 bases, and 16 bases lay between the germline ends. The CDR3 sequence is 15 residues long. CDR1 is LGHDT and CDR2 is YNNKEL in the germline V gene (reference sequence). This CDR3 is CASSQDLGRFSGYTF. The CDR3 nucleotides read TGTGCCAGCAGCCAAGATTTAGGCAGGTTCAGCGGCTACACCTTC.

The chain uses TRBV5-5 and TRBJ1-2, with 7 bases fitting TRBD1. With 4 bases clipped from V and 1 base from J, the junction kept 7 bases outside the gene matches. Germline assignment: CDR1 SGHKS and CDR2 YYEKEE (reference sequence). The CDR3 length is 15 residues. The CDR3 is CASSLTGSGNYGYTF. In nucleotides, the CDR3 is TGTGCCAGCAGCCTGACAGGGTCGGGTAACTATGGCTACACCTTC.

The chain employs TRBV6-5 and TRBJ1-5, with 9 bases matching TRBD1. J gave up 4 bases and V 4 bases, and 8 bases lay outside the gene matches. Germline CDR1 MNHEY, CDR2 SVGAGI. The CDR3 is 16 amino acids. The CDR3 loop reads CASSSLGQGSNQPQHF. CDR3 nucleotides: TGTGCCAGCAGTTCCCTGGGACAGGGAAGTAATCAGCCCCAGCATTTT.

This chain links TRBV28 with TRBJ1-2; possibly TRBD1 for D (6 bases). Per germline, CDR1 MDHEN and CDR2 SYDVKM. Trimming cost V 6 bases and J 7 bases, with 15 bases left between them. The CDR3 has 13 residues. CDR3 amino acids: CASSPRGKGGYTF. The CDR3 nucleotides read TGTGCCAGCAGCCCCAGGGGAAAGGGTGGCTACACCTTC.

The chain has TRBV10-3 and TRBJ2-5, with D perhaps matching TRBD1 (5 bases). The CDR3 has 14 residues. V shed 7 bases and J shed 4 bases, with 16 bases lying between them. Germline CDR1 and CDR2: ENHRY and SYGVKD. DNA for the CDR3: TGTGCCATCAAGAAGCAGGGTGAAGGAGAGACCCAGTACTTC. Translated: CAIKKQGEGETQYF.

The V and J genes are TRBV6-1 and TRBJ2-2; 11 nucleotides match TRBD2. Losses at the gene ends were 2 bases for V and 1 base for J; bases not matched to a gene: 9. This CDR3 contains 19 residues. Looked up from germline, CDR1 is MNHNS and CDR2 is SASEGT. The CDR3 protein is CASSETLSGGAVNTGELFF. CDR3 nucleotides: TGTGCCAGCAGTGAAACTCTTAGCGGGGGGGCGGTGAACACCGGGGAGCTGTTTTTT.

This clone appeared once. The chain uses TRBV5-1 and TRBJ2-1; D perhaps matches TRBD1 (5 bases). Between the trimmed V and J ends, which lost 0 bases and 4 bases, there was a span of 14 bases. CDR1 SGHRS and CDR2 YFSETQ come from the germline V gene. The CDR3 is 16 residues long. DNA for the CDR3: TGCGCCAGCAGCTTGGCAGGGCATACCCAATACAATGAGCAGTTCTTC. Translating gives CASSLAGHTQYNEQFF.

This chain joins TRBV19 and TRBJ1-4; possibly TRBD1 for D (6 bases). The CDR3 is 15 amino acids. Trimming took off 6 bases at V and 0 bases at J, with 11 bases between the two ends. Germline CDR1 LNHDA, CDR2 SQIVND (reference sequence). DNA of the CDR3: TGTGCCAGTAGCCCTCGACAGGCAACTAATGAAAAACTGTTTTTT. It yields the protein CASSPRQATNEKLFF.

The chain uses TRBV7-8 and TRBJ2-7; D possibly corresponds to TRBD1 (6 bases). The CDR3 is 14 residues long. The V and J ends lost 3 bases and 0 bases respectively, with 9 bases between them. Germline values: CDR1 SGHVS, CDR2 FQNEAQ. This CDR3 is CASSFRDTSYEQYF. Written as DNA, the CDR3 is TGTGCCAGCAGCTTCCGGGACACCTCCTACGAGCAGTACTTC.

The CDR3 DNA reads as TGTGCTAGTGGCAACAATGAGCAGTTCTTC. Encoded protein: CASGNNEQFF. V is TRBV12-5 and J is TRBJ2-1; D is unresolved. Trimming stripped 6 bases from V and 5 bases from J, with 2 bases between. This CDR3 comprises 10 residues. Germline CDR1 LGHNT, CDR2 FRNRAP.

The J gene is TRBJ2-2, the V gene TRBV7-6; no reliable D call. V dropped 2 bases and J dropped 5 bases, with 6 bases sitting between them. In germline, CDR1 is SGHVS, CDR2 FNYEAQ. This CDR3 is built from 13 residues. CDR3 sequence (DNA): TGTGCCAGCAGCTTATATGAGACCGGGGAGCTGTTTTTT. It yields the protein CASSLYETGELFF.

The chain combines TRBV11-2 with TRBJ1-4; TRBD1 is a possible D gene (6 bases). The CDR3 is made up of 14 amino acids. Germline loops: CDR1 SGHAT, CDR2 FQNNGV. V was pared by 3 bases and J by 7 bases, with 12 bases between. CDR3 region: CASSFRGASEKLFF. The CDR3 DNA reads TGTGCCAGCAGCTTCCGGGGGGCAAGTGAAAAACTGTTTTTT.

This chain joins TRBV6-5 and TRBJ2-5, with D possibly matching TRBD2 (5 bases). The CDR3 loop spans 15 amino acids. Trimming took off 5 bases at V and 5 bases at J, with 18 bases between the two ends. Per germline, CDR1 MNHEY and CDR2 SVGAGI. In DNA, the CDR3 is TGTGCCAGCAGTCCCCGCAGGTTACCGGGGGAGACCCAGTACTTC. Translated: CASSPRRLPGETQYF.

The chain links TRBV7-3 to TRBJ2-2, with D perhaps matching TRBD1 (6 bases). Germline values: CDR1 SGHTA, CDR2 FQGTGA. This CDR3 region has 18 residues. Deletions cut 1 base from V and 5 bases from J, with 20 bases between. The CDR3 loop reads CASSLNPPGESWTGELFF. CDR3 coding DNA: TGTGCCAGCAGCTTAAACCCCCCAGGGGAGTCTTGGACCGGGGAGCTGTTTTTT. Together with reference TRBV7-3 and TRBJ2-2, the CDR3 gives the full variable domain: GAGVSQTPSNKVTEKGKYVELRCDPISGHTALYWYRQSLGQGPEFLIYFQGTGAADDSGLPNDRFFAVRPEGSVSTLKIQRTERGDSAVYLCASSLNPPGESWTGELFFGEGSRLTVL.

The chain joins TRBV29-1 to TRBJ2-7, with 8 nucleotides matching TRBD1. J was trimmed by 0 bases and V by 7 bases; bases with no gene match: 5. The germline CDR1 and CDR2 sequences are SQVTM and ANQGSEA. The CDR3 contains 13 residues. The CDR3 spells CSAGQGSSYEQYF. DNA for the CDR3: TGCAGCGCCGGACAGGGCAGCTCCTACGAGCAGTACTTC.

V is TRBV7-9 and J is TRBJ1-2; 11 nucleotides line up with TRBD1. With V trimmed by 4 bases and J by 8 bases, 6 bases remained unmatched. The CDR3 runs 14 residues. Germline V gene sequence: CDR1 SEHNR, CDR2 FQNEAQ (reference sequence). The CDR3 protein is CASSWDRGTHGYTF. The CDR3 DNA sequence: TGTGCCAGCAGCTGGGACAGGGGGACACACGGCTACACCTTC.